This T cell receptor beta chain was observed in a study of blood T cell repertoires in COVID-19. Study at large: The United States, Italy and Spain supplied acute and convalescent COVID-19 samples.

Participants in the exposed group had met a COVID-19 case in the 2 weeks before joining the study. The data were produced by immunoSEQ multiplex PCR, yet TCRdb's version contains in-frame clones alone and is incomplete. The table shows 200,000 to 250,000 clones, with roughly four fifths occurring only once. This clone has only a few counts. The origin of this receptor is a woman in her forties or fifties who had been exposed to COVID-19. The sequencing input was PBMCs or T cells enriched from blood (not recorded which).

The DNA for the CDR3 is TGTGCCAGCAGCCAGGTTAGCACAGATACGCAGTATTTT. It encodes CASSQVSTDTQYF. The chain links TRBV5-6 to TRBJ2-3; D gene uncertain. The V and J ends lost 4 bases and 0 bases respectively, with 6 bases between them. Germline CDR1 and CDR2: SGHDT and YYEEEE. There are 13 residues in the CDR3.